This paragraph reports one T cell receptor beta chain. What it recognizes is unknown. This sample stems from a study of cytomegalovirus exposure and HLA in healthy donors. This CDR3 region has 15 residues. The V end lost 2 bases, the J end lost 5 bases, and 12 bases lay between the germline ends. From germline, CDR1 is SEHNR and CDR2 FQNEAQ (reference sequence). The PCR employed 60 Vbeta primers together with 13 Jbeta primers. Clones were sequenced by immunoSEQ multiplex PCR, and TCRdb holds only the in-frame ones, with some missing. The profile covers roughly 100,000 clones, with 65% to 80% appearing a single time and over 9% taken by the ten largest. Study-wide findings and caveats: Later analysis placed DRB1 highest and HLA-C lowest in TCR association rates, which differed by HLA locus. For presence/absence analyses, sequencing depth was assumed to be roughly uniform across donors.

The sequence came from a young woman in good health and CMV-seropositive. Input material: PBMCs. V is TRBV7-9 and J is TRBJ1-4; TRBD1 is a possible D gene (6 bases). In DNA form, the CDR3 reads TGTGCCAGCAGCTTAAGGGGGACATTAAATGAAAAACTGTTTTTT. It codes for CASSLRGTLNEKLFF.